The next 28 T cell receptor beta chains were all read from a single sample in a study of EBV T-cell therapy then PD-1 blockade in nasopharyngeal carcinoma. Using immunoSEQ multiplex PCR, the repertoire was profiled, and TCRdb retains in-frame clones only, with some absent. The table shows roughly 20,000 clones, with approximately 84% occurring only once. Antigens of these TCRs are unknown. Treatment of the sample: AdE1-LMPpoly-expanded autologous EBV-specific T-cell therapy followed by anti-PD-1 nivolumab. This specimen was CD8+ T cells from blood, taken at roughly day 33 from a patient whose treatment included autologous EBV-specific T cells and nivolumab. All receptors come from a middle-aged man with nasopharyngeal carcinoma.

V is TRBV4-1 and J is TRBJ1-5; D is unresolved. The CDR3 runs to 13 residues. Germline V lookup: CDR1 MGHRA, CDR2 YSYEKL. Trimming pared 3 bases from V and 11 bases from J, leaving 14 bases between. CDR3 in DNA: TGCGCCAGCAGCCATGTTTTGTTTCGGGCCCAGCATTTT. This encodes CASSHVLFRAQHF.

The chain carries TRBV21-1 and TRBJ1-2. TRBV21-1 corresponds to a pseudogene. The CDR3 sequence is 15 residues long. The CDR3 protein is CASSKKVDGDYGYTF. In DNA, the CDR3 is TGTGCCAGCAGCAAAAAGGTCGACGGGGACTATGGCTACACCTTC.

J is TRBJ1-6 and V is TRBV20-1; tentatively, D is TRBD1 (5 bases). The V end was cut by 3 bases, the J end by 3 bases, with 9 bases between. Germline lookup yields CDR1 DFQATT and CDR2 SNEGSKA (reference sequence). The CDR3 extends over 14 amino acids. DNA for the CDR3: TGCAGTGCTAGTCCGGGGCTCTATAATTCACCCCTCCACTTT. Translating it yields CSASPGLYNSPLHF.

The gene calls are TRBV14 and TRBJ2-7; 7 nucleotides match TRBD1. The CDR3 spans 14 residues. J lost 6 bases, V lost 4 bases, and 9 bases had no gene match. Germline V gene data show CDR1 as SGHDN and CDR2 as FVKESK. The CDR3 DNA reads as TGTGCCAGCAGCCCCCTCGCAGGGGGACGCGAGCAGTACTTC. Translating it yields CASSPLAGGREQYF. The full variable domain, completed using reference TRBV14 and TRBJ2-7, is EAGVTQFPSHSVIEKGQTVTLRCDPISGHDNLYWYRRVMGKEIKFLLHFVKESKQDESGMPNNRFLAERTGGTYSTLKVQPAELEDSGVYFCASSPLAGGREQYFGPGTRLTVT.

This clone was seen once. The CDR3 sequence is CASSLFWAGQETQYF. Written as DNA, the CDR3 is TGTGCCAGCAGCCTTTTTTGGGCGGGCCAAGAGACCCAGTACTTC. The chain carries TRBV7-9 and TRBJ2-5; D perhaps matches TRBD2 (5 bases). Germline V gene sequence: CDR1 SEHNR, CDR2 FQNEAQ (reference sequence). This CDR3 has 15 amino acids. V lost 5 bases and J 1 base, leaving 14 bases between the germline ends.

The V and J genes are TRBV9 and TRBJ1-1, with D uncertain. CDR1 and CDR2 (germline): SGDLS, YYNGEE. This CDR3 spans 16 amino acids. The V end lost 3 bases, the J end lost 0 bases, and 15 bases lay between the germline ends. The CDR3 DNA is TGTGCCAGCAGCGACCGGGCCACCCCAATGAACACTGAAGCTTTCTTT. This encodes CASSDRATPMNTEAFF.

This chain links TRBV6-1 with TRBJ2-2, with 11 bases lining up with TRBD2. CDR3 length equals 15 residues. Trimming at V came to 2 bases and at J to 4 bases, leaving 0 bases not matched to a gene. Looked up from germline, CDR1 is MNHNS and CDR2 is SASEGT. The CDR3 here is CASSELAGGTGELFF. The CDR3 nucleotides are TGTGCCAGCAGTGAACTAGCGGGGGGCACCGGGGAGCTGTTTTTT.

The chain carries TRBV6-2 or TRBV6-3 and TRBJ2-7, with 10 nucleotides matching TRBD1. V was clipped by 2 bases and J by 0 bases; unmatched bases: 7. The length of the CDR3 is 17 residues. Germline CDR1 and CDR2: MNHEY and SVGEGT. Here the CDR3 reads CASSYPGQGVTSYEQYF. As DNA, the CDR3 is TGTGCCAGCAGTTACCCCGGACAGGGGGTGACCTCCTACGAGCAGTACTTC.

V gene TRBV19 combines with J gene TRBJ2-2; no clear D gene. The CDR3 has 13 amino acids. In germline, CDR1 is LNHDA, CDR2 SQIVND (reference sequence). V lost 6 bases, J lost 1 base, and 6 bases lay in between. In DNA form, the CDR3 reads TGTGCCAGTAGACGACAGAACACCGGGGAGCTGTTTTTT. Translation: CASRRQNTGELFF.

The chain carries TRBV2 and TRBJ2-6; D may be TRBD1 or TRBD2 (5 bases each). The CDR3 sequence is 16 residues long. Germline CDR1 is SNHLY and CDR2 is FYNNEI. With 4 bases removed from V and 1 base from J, the gap between germline ends came to 11 bases. The CDR3 DNA reads as TGTGCCAGCAGTGGATCGGGGCATTCTGGGGCCAACGTCCTGACTTTC. Residues: CASSGSGHSGANVLTF.

The CDR3 loop is CASSLDRVVGYTF. In DNA, the CDR3 is TGTGCCAGCAGTTTGGACAGGGTCGTTGGCTACACCTTC. The chain uses TRBV6-6 and TRBJ1-2; 8 bases agree with TRBD1. This CDR3 comprises 13 residues. V was clipped by 4 bases and J by 7 bases; unmatched bases: 5. Germline lookup yields CDR1 MNHNY and CDR2 SVGAGI (reference sequence).

This clone was detected a few times. The chain uses TRBV9 and TRBJ1-2; 8 bases line up with TRBD1. Germline CDR1 and CDR2: SGDLS and YYNGEE. The CDR3 has 13 residues. J was trimmed by 6 bases and V by 3 bases; bases with no gene match: 4. The CDR3 nucleotides read TGTGCCAGCAGCGAATCAGGGGGCCATGGCTACACCTTC. As protein: CASSESGGHGYTF.

This clone showed up just a few times. The sample holds other DNA sequences that translate to the same CDR3. This chain connects TRBV7-3 to TRBJ2-3, with D tentatively TRBD2 (5 bases). The V and J ends lost 7 bases and 1 base respectively, with 9 bases between them. Looked up from germline, CDR1 is SGHTA and CDR2 is FQGTGA. The CDR3 covers 13 residues. CDR3 bases: TGTGCCAGCACCGACGGGGGCACAGATACGCAGTATTTT. It yields the protein CASTDGGTDTQYF. The full variable domain, in which reference TRBV7-3 and TRBJ2-3 provide the parts outside the CDR3, is GAGVSQTPSNKVTEKGKYVELRCDPISGHTALYWYRQSLGQGPEFLIYFQGTGAADDSGLPNDRFFAVRPEGSVSTLKIQRTERGDSAVYLCASTDGGTDTQYFGPGTRLTVL.

The chain recombines TRBV7-6 with TRBJ2-1, with 10 bases lining up with TRBD2. The V gene's germline CDR1 is SGHVS and CDR2 FNYEAQ. The CDR3 has 17 residues. The V and J ends lost 5 bases and 8 bases, in that order; junction bases with no gene match: 15. The CDR3 region is CASSKKASGGLGDEQFF. CDR3 in DNA: TGTGCCAGCAGCAAAAAGGCTAGCGGGGGACTGGGGGATGAGCAGTTCTTC.

V gene TRBV2 combines with J gene TRBJ2-3; the D is unclear. The length of the CDR3 is 14 residues. Trimming removed 5 bases from V and 0 bases from J, with 9 bases in between. CDR1 and CDR2 from the germline V gene are SNHLY and FYNNEI. CDR3 sequence (DNA): TGTGCCAGCAGTCACCTGGACAGCACAGATACGCAGTATTTT. It specifies CASSHLDSTDTQYF.

V gene TRBV10-3 combines with J gene TRBJ1-2; TRBD1 matches 8 bases. The germline V gene encodes CDR1 ENHRY and CDR2 SYGVKD. V was clipped by 0 bases and J by 2 bases; unmatched bases: 5. The CDR3 extends over 16 amino acids. The CDR3 bases are TGTGCCATCAGTGAGTCTGGCAGGGGGCCCAACTATGGCTACACCTTC. This encodes CAISESGRGPNYGYTF.

This rearrangement joins TRBV24-1 to TRBJ2-5; tentatively, D is TRBD1 (5 bases). Germline-derived CDR1 and CDR2 are KGHDR and SFDVKD. The CDR3 has 11 residues. Trimming left V 9 bases short and J 3 bases short, with 7 bases between. In DNA, the CDR3 is TGTGCCACCGGGGCCGAAGAGACCCAGTACTTC. Encoded protein: CATGAEETQYF.

The chain carries TRBV3-1 (or the pseudogene TRBV3-2) and TRBJ2-7, with D possibly TRBD2 on 5 matching bases. V was clipped by 1 base and J by 11 bases, with 12 bases between them. The CDR3 is 12 residues long. Looked up from germline, CDR1 is LGHDT and CDR2 is YNNKEL (reference sequence). CDR3 sequence: CASSQGRTKEYF. CDR3 coding DNA: TGTGCCAGCAGCCAAGGGAGGACCAAGGAGTACTTC.

The V and J genes are TRBV6-1 and TRBJ2-6; D unresolved. Germline CDR1 is MNHNS and CDR2 is SASEGT. The CDR3 extends over 15 amino acids. Trimming pared 2 bases from V and 0 bases from J, leaving 5 bases between. Written as DNA, the CDR3 is TGTGCCAGCAGTGAAAAGGGCTCTGGGGCCAACGTCCTGACTTTC. Translating gives CASSEKGSGANVLTF.

The chain employs TRBV27 and TRBJ2-3; 8 bases map to TRBD2. J gave up 5 bases and V 2 bases, and 9 bases lay outside the gene matches. The germline gives CDR1 MNHEY, CDR2 SMNVEV (reference sequence). The CDR3 loop spans 16 amino acids. This chain's CDR3 is CASSLRLGGAGDTQYF. The DNA of the CDR3 is TGTGCCAGCAGTTTACGCCTCGGGGGGGCAGGAGATACGCAGTATTTT.

This sequence joins TRBV7-9 and TRBJ2-2; TRBD1 matches at 7 bases. This CDR3 is built from 12 residues. Losses at the gene ends were 6 bases for V and 6 bases for J; bases not matched to a gene: 1. Germline loops: CDR1 SEHNR, CDR2 FQNEAQ (reference sequence). CDR3 amino acids: CASRQGPGELFF. Written as DNA, the CDR3 is TGTGCCAGCAGACAGGGGCCCGGGGAGCTGTTTTTT.

The V and J genes are TRBV29-1 and TRBJ2-4, with D tentatively TRBD2 (5 bases). This CDR3 is 13 amino acids long. The V gene's germline CDR1 is SQVTM and CDR2 ANQGSEA. V lost 4 bases to trimming and J lost 0 bases, with 7 bases between them. DNA of the CDR3: TGCAGCGTTGCCGGACTAGCCAAAAACATTCAGTACTTC. The encoded protein is CSVAGLAKNIQYF.

The genes are TRBV6-5 and TRBJ2-3; D is perhaps TRBD1 or TRBD2 (5 bases each). Germline-derived CDR1 and CDR2 are MNHEY and SVGAGI. The CDR3 has 15 residues. V was shortened by 7 bases and J by 2 bases, with 16 bases between the two germline ends. CDR3 bases: TGTGCCAGCACCAAATTCGGGACCCTCACAGATACGCAGTATTTT. Translating it yields CASTKFGTLTDTQYF.

By proportion, this clone is large. V and J are TRBV7-9 and TRBJ1-2; D is undetermined. Germline V gene sequence: CDR1 SEHNR, CDR2 FQNEAQ (reference sequence). Trimming took off 3 bases at V and 2 bases at J, with 10 bases between the two ends. CDR3 length equals 14 residues. As DNA, the CDR3 is TGTGCCAGCAGCTTGAGCTCCCTGAACTATGGCTACACCTTC. Translating gives CASSLSSLNYGYTF.

This clone was seen only a few times. V is TRBV7-9 and J is TRBJ1-4, with 11 bases matching TRBD1. There are 17 residues in the CDR3. Unmatched junction bases numbered 10, after V lost 3 bases and J lost 7 bases. Germline CDR1 reads SEHNR; CDR2 reads FQNEAQ (reference sequence). CDR3 bases: TGTGCCAGCAGCTTGATGGGACAGGGGGTTTTTTCTGAAAAACTGTTTTTT. This translates into CASSLMGQGVFSEKLFF.

In its sample, this clone is medium-sized. The V gene is TRBV4-1, the J gene TRBJ2-7; 7 bases align to TRBD1. V lost 4 bases, J lost 2 bases, and 11 bases stayed unmatched. Germline V gene sequence: CDR1 MGHRA, CDR2 YSYEKL. The CDR3 length is 16 residues. The CDR3 DNA reads TGCGCCAGCAGCCCCTCTTTGACAGGGTTGACCTACGAGCAGTACTTC. Its translation: CASSPSLTGLTYEQYF.

The table lists this clone with a count of one. The chain has TRBV2 and TRBJ1-3, with D unresolved. The CDR3 runs to 18 residues. Per the germline V gene, CDR1 is SNHLY and CDR2 is FYNNEI. Trimming removed 4 bases at V and 3 bases at J, with 22 bases between. Here the CDR3 DNA reads TGTGCCAGCAGTGCCCTGGGGTCGGTCTCGCAGGATGGAAACACCATATATTTT. It specifies CASSALGSVSQDGNTIYF.

J is TRBJ2-3 and V is TRBV27; D ambiguous. This CDR3 spans 13 amino acids. The germline V gene encodes CDR1 MNHEY and CDR2 SMNVEV (reference sequence). V was trimmed by 7 bases and J by 2 bases, leaving 10 bases between them. CDR3 coding DNA: TGTGCCAGCAAATTCGTGGACACAGATACGCAGTATTTT. It codes for CASKFVDTDTQYF.